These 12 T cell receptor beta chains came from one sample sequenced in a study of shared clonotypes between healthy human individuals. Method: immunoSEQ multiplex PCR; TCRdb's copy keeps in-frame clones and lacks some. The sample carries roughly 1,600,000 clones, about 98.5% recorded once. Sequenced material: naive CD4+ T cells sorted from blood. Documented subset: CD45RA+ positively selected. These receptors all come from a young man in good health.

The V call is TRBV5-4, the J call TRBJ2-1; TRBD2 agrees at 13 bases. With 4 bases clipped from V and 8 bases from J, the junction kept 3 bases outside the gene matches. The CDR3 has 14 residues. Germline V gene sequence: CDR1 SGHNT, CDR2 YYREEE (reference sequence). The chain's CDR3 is CASSPGTSGDEQFF. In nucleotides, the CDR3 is TGTGCCAGCAGCCCGGGGACTAGCGGGGATGAGCAGTTCTTC.

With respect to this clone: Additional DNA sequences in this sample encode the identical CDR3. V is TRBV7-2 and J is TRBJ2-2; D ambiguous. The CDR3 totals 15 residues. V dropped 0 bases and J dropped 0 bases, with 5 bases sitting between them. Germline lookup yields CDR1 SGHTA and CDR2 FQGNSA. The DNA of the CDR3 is TGTGCCAGCAGCTTAGCGGGAACGAACACCGGGGAGCTGTTTTTT. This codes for CASSLAGTNTGELFF.

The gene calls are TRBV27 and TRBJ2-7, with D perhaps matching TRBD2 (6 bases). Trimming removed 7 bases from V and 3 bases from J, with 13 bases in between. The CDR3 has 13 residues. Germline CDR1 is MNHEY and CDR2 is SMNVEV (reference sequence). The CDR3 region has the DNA TGTGCCAGCACCGGGAGCGCACACTACGAGCAGTACTTC. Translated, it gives CASTGSAHYEQYF.

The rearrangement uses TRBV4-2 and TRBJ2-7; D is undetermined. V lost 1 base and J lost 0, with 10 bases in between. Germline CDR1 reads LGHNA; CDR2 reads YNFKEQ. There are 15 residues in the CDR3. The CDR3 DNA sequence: TGTGCCAGCAGCCAAGTGCATGGTAGCTCCTACGAGCAGTACTTC. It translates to CASSQVHGSSYEQYF.

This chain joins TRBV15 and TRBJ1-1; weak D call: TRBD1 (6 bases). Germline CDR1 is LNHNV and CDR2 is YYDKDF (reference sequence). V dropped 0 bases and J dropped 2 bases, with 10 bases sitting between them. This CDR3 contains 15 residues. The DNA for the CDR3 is TGTGCCACCAGCAGAGAAACAGGGTACAACACTGAAGCTTTCTTT. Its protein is CATSRETGYNTEAFF.

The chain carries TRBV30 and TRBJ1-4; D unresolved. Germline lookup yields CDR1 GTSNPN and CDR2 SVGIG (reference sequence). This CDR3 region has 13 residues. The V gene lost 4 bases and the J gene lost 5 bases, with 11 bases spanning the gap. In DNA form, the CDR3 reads TGTGCCTGGACAAGGAGTAGGAATGAAAAACTGTTTTTT. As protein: CAWTRSRNEKLFF.

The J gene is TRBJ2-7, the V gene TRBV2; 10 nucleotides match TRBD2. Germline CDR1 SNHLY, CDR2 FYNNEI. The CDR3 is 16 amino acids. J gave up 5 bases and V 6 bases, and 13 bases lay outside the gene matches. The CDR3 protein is CASSEYRIAGGHEQYF. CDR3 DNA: TGTGCCAGCAGCGAATATCGAATAGCGGGAGGCCACGAGCAGTACTTC.

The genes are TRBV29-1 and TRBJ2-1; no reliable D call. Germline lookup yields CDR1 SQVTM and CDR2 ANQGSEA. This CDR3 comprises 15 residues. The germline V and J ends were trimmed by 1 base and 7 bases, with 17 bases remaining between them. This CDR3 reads CSVEGRLGTVNEQFF. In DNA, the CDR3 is TGCAGCGTTGAAGGTCGGTTAGGCACGGTGAATGAGCAGTTCTTC.

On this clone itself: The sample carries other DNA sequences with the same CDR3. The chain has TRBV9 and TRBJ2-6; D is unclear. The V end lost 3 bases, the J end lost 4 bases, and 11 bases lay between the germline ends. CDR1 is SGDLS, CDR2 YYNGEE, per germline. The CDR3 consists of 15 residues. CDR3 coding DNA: TGTGCCAGCAGCGCTAGGAATTCCGGGGCCAACGTCCTGACTTTC. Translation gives CASSARNSGANVLTF.

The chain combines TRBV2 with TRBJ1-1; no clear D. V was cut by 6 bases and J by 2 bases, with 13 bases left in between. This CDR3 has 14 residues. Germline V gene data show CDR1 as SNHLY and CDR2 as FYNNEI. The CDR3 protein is CASRKEDGNTEAFF. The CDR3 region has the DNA TGTGCCAGCAGGAAGGAGGACGGCAACACTGAAGCTTTCTTT.

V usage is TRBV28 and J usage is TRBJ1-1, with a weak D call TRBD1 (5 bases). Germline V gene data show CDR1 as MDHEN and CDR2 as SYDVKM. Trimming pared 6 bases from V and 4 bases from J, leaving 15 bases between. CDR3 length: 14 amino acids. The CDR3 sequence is CASSRYIGATEAFF. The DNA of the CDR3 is TGTGCCAGCAGCCGTTATATCGGGGCCACTGAAGCTTTCTTT.

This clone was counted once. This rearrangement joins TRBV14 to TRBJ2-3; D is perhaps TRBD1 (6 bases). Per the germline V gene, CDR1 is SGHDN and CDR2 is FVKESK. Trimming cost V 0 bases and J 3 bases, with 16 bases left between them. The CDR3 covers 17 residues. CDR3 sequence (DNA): TGTGCCAGCAGCCAAGATTTCGGGACATCAAGGACAGATACGCAGTATTTT. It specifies CASSQDFGTSRTDTQYF.